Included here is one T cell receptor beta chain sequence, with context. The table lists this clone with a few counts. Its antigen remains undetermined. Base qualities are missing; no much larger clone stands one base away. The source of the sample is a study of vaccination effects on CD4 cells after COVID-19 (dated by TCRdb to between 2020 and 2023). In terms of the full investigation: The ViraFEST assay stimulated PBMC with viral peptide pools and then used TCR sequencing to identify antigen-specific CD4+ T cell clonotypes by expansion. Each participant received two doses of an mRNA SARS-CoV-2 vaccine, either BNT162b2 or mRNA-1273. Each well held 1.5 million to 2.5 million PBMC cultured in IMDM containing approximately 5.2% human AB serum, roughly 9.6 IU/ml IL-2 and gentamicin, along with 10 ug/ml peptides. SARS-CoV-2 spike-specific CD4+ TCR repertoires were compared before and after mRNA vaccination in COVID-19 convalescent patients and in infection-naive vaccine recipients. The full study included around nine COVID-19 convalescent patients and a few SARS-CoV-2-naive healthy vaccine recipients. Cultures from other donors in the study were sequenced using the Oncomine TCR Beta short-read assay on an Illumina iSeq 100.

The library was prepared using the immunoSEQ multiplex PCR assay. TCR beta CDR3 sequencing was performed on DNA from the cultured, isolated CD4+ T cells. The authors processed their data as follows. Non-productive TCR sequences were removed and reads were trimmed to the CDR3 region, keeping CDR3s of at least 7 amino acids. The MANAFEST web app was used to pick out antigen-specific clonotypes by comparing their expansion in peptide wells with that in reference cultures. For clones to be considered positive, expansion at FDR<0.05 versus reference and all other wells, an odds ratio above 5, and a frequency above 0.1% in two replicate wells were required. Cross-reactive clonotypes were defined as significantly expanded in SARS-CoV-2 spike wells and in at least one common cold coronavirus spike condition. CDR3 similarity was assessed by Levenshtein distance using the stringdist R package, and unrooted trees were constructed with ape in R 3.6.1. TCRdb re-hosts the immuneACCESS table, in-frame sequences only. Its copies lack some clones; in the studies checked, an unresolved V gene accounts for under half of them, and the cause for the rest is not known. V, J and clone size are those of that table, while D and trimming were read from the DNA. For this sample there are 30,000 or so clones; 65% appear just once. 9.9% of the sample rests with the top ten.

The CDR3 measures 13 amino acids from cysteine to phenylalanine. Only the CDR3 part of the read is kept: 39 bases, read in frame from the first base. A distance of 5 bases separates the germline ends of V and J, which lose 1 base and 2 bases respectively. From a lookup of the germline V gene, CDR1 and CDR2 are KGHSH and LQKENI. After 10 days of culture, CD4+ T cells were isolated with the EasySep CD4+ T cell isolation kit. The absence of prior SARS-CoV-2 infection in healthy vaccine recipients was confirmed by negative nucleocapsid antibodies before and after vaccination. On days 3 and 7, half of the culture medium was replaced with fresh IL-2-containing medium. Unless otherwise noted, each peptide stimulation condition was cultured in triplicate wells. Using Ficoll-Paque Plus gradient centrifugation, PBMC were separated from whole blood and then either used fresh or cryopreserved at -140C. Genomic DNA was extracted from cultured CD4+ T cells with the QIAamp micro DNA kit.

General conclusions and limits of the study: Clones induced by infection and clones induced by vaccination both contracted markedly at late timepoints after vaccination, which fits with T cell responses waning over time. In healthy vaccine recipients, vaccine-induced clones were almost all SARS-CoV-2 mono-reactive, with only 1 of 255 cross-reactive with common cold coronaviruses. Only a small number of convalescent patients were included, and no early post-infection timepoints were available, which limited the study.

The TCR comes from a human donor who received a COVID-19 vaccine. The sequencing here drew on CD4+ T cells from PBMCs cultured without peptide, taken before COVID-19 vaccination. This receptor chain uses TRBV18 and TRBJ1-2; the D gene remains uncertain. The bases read TGTGCCAGCTCACCACTGGGGAACTATGGCTACACCTTC. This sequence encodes CASSPLGNYGYTF.